The 13 T cell receptor beta chains below were found in one sample sequenced in a study of blood T cell repertoires in COVID-19. Clones were read by immunoSEQ multiplex PCR, and TCRdb kept only the in-frame ones, dropping some. The sample shows tens of thousands of clones, 90% of them seen only once. The sequencing input was peripheral blood. These receptors were collected from a man aged 50-60 years with COVID-19, enrolled during active disease.

This clone was detected once. CDR3 DNA sequence: TGTGCCAGCAGTTACTCCTTTTCCCGACAGGGAGGTACGGCCTACGAGCAGTACTTC. Amino acids: CASSYSFSRQGGTAYEQYF. The chain is built from TRBV6-2 or TRBV6-3 and TRBJ2-7, with D tentatively TRBD1 (7 bases). This CDR3 has 19 residues. Germline loops: CDR1 MNHEY, CDR2 SVGEGT. The V end lost 0 bases, the J end lost 2 bases, and 23 bases lay between the germline ends.

The chain combines TRBV3-1 (or the pseudogene TRBV3-2) with TRBJ1-3, with 8 bases matching TRBD1. The CDR3 is made up of 19 amino acids. V was pared by 9 bases and J by 4 bases, with 23 bases of the junction left unmatched. The germline gives CDR1 LGHDT, CDR2 YNNKEL (reference sequence). For the CDR3, the DNA is TGTGCCAGAAAGGCACCGGGACAGGTTATAGTTTCGTTGGGAAACACCATATATTTT. Translating gives CARKAPGQVIVSLGNTIYF.

The chain combines TRBV6-4 with TRBJ2-2; a weak D match, TRBD2 (6 bases). The V gene lost 6 bases and the J gene lost 3 bases, with 17 bases spanning the gap. Germline V CDR1 and CDR2: MRHNA, SNTAGT. The CDR3 runs to 16 residues. CDR3 residues: CASSAESGSYTGELFF. For the CDR3, the DNA is TGTGCCAGCAGCGCGGAATCCGGGAGCTACACCGGGGAGCTGTTTTTT.

The V gene is TRBV4-1, the J gene TRBJ2-2; 13 positions match TRBD2. Looked up from germline, CDR1 is MGHRA and CDR2 is YSYEKL. V lost 4 bases, J lost 6 bases, and 2 bases stayed unmatched. The CDR3 has 15 amino acids. CDR3 sequence reads: CASSRGLAGAGELFF. The CDR3, as DNA: TGCGCCAGCAGCCGAGGACTAGCGGGAGCCGGGGAGCTGTTTTTT.

The chain's CDR3 is CASSIRSGPGTQYF. The CDR3 bases are TGTGCCAGTAGTATTCGGAGTGGCCCTGGGACCCAGTACTTC. This sequence joins TRBV19 and TRBJ2-5; D not resolved. The CDR3 length is 14 residues. V gave up 3 bases and J gave up 7 bases, with 15 bases separating them. Looked up from germline, CDR1 is LNHDA and CDR2 is SQIVND (reference sequence).

The chain joins TRBV6-2 or TRBV6-3 to TRBJ2-4; 9 bases map to TRBD1. Germline V gene lookup returns CDR1 MNHEY and CDR2 SVGEGT. This CDR3 has 15 residues. Trimming removed 1 base from V and 7 bases from J; junction bases left unmatched: 5. CDR3 DNA: TGTGCCAGCAGTTACTTACAGGGGGCCGGGAACATTCAGTACTTC. Protein: CASSYLQGAGNIQYF.

This clone has more than one count but fewer than ten. The chain has TRBV7-8 and TRBJ2-2; TRBD2 matches 12 bases. The CDR3 consists of 18 residues. Per the germline V gene, CDR1 is SGHVS and CDR2 is FQNEAQ. The V and J ends lost 5 bases and 8 bases, in that order; junction bases with no gene match: 15. CDR3 DNA: TGTGCCAGCAGCCTAAGGGCGCTAGCGGGAGGGCCCCCGGGGGAGCTGTTTTTT. It yields the protein CASSLRALAGGPPGELFF.

J is TRBJ1-2 and V is TRBV4-2; the D gene is possibly TRBD1 (5 bases). Germline CDR1 is LGHNA and CDR2 is YNFKEQ. This CDR3 comprises 15 residues. V lost 7 bases, J lost 5 bases, and 20 bases lay in between. The CDR3 reads CASTPAPSDKYGYTF. The CDR3, as DNA: TGTGCCAGCACCCCCGCCCCCTCGGACAAGTATGGCTACACCTTC.

DNA of the CDR3: TGTGCCAGCAGCTGGAGTGGTGAAAAACTGTTTTTT. It codes for CASSWSGEKLFF. The genes are TRBV5-6 and TRBJ1-4, with no clear D. Germline CDR1 reads SGHDT; CDR2 reads YYEEEE. V was clipped by 3 bases and J by 7 bases, with 7 bases between them. This CDR3 contains 12 residues.

This chain joins TRBV3-1 (or the pseudogene TRBV3-2) and TRBJ2-1, with no clear D. The V end was cut by 1 base, the J end by 4 bases, with 2 bases between. CDR1 is LGHDT, CDR2 YNNKEL, per germline (reference sequence). CDR3 length: 12 amino acids. Here the CDR3 DNA reads TGTGCCAGCAGCCAAGTATACAATGAGCAGTTCTTC. This codes for CASSQVYNEQFF.

This chain links TRBV29-1 with TRBJ2-7, with 9 bases aligning to TRBD1. There are 17 residues in the CDR3. The V and J ends lost 5 bases and 1 base, in that order; junction bases with no gene match: 15. Per germline, CDR1 SQVTM and CDR2 ANQGSEA. In DNA form, the CDR3 reads TGCAGCGTTTTACCTACCCCGGGACAGGGTCTGTCCTACGAGCAGTACTTC. Amino acid sequence: CSVLPTPGQGLSYEQYF.

The chain couples TRBV19 to TRBJ1-1; 10 nucleotides match TRBD1. Looked up from germline, CDR1 is LNHDA and CDR2 is SQIVND (reference sequence). The J segment lost 0 bases and the V segment lost 4 bases, leaving 8 bases of the junction unmatched. This CDR3 contains 17 residues. The CDR3 DNA reads TGTGCCAGTAGTACGGGATGGGGGACAGGGGTGAACACTGAAGCTTTCTTT. This translates into CASSTGWGTGVNTEAFF.

The CDR3 bases are TGTGCCAGCAGCCCAGCTTCCCCAGGAGCGGGAGTTGCCTACGAGCAGTACTTC. It encodes CASSPASPGAGVAYEQYF. The chain employs TRBV7-9 and TRBJ2-7; 8 nucleotides line up with TRBD2. The V and J ends lost 5 bases and 2 bases, in that order; junction bases with no gene match: 17. The CDR3 covers 18 residues. CDR1 SEHNR and CDR2 FQNEAQ come from the germline V gene (reference sequence).